The 22 T cell receptor beta chains below all came from one sample that was sequenced in a study of Graves' ophthalmopathy and Graves' hyperthyroidism. Amplification from RNA transcripts yielded the TCR beta CDR3 regions. First-round RT-PCR relied on HTBI primers, and a second-round multiplex PCR came next. TCRdb re-derived calls from the multiplex PCR reads in MiXCR, one entry per CDR3 protein. Here the sample spans some 250,000 distinct CDR3 sequences, roughly 50% being singletons. Sequencing input: peripheral blood. Source of these receptors: an adult man with Graves' ophthalmopathy.

The sample holds a few counts of this clonotype. The genes are TRBV15 and TRBJ2-7; the D gene could be TRBD1 or TRBD2 (6 bases each). The length of the CDR3 is 14 residues. Germline loops: CDR1 LNHNV, CDR2 YYDKDF (reference sequence). V gave up 4 bases and J gave up 6 bases, with 16 bases separating them. The CDR3 nucleotides are TGTGCCACCAGCATTCGAGGGGGGACCGGCGAGCAGTACTTC. Translated, it gives CATSIRGGTGEQYF.

This clonotype was observed a handful of times. The chain uses TRBV20-1 and TRBJ2-5; D is perhaps TRBD2 (6 bases). This CDR3 is built from 15 residues. V dropped 5 bases and J dropped 3 bases, with 19 bases sitting between them. Germline CDR1 is DFQATT and CDR2 is SNEGSKA (reference sequence). CDR3 nucleotides: TGCAGTGCTGTCAACGGAGGGCCAGGAGAAGAGACCCAGTACTTC. Its translation: CSAVNGGPGEETQYF.

This clonotype was found once. The chain couples TRBV4-1 to TRBJ1-4; TRBD1 agrees at 11 bases. CDR1 MGHRA and CDR2 YSYEKL come from the germline V gene. The CDR3 extends over 16 amino acids. V shed 1 base and J 8 bases; nucleotides not matched to a gene: 6. In DNA, the CDR3 is TGCGCCAGCAGCCAAGGTTGGACAGGGGGCCTGGAAAAACTGTTTTTT. Translation gives CASSQGWTGGLEKLFF.

The table lists this clonotype with a few counts. The chain employs TRBV2 and TRBJ1-2, with D perhaps TRBD1 (5 bases). Per the germline V gene, CDR1 is SNHLY and CDR2 is FYNNEI. V dropped 6 bases and J dropped 4 bases, with 12 bases sitting between them. The CDR3 sequence is 13 residues long. CDR3 sequence reads: CASSGDQIYGYTF. The CDR3 coding sequence is TGTGCCAGCAGCGGGGACCAGATCTATGGCTACACCTTC.

This clonotype has only a few counts. A junction boundary mismatches the germline segment, possibly from a read error. V and J are TRBV7-2 and TRBJ2-2; perhaps D is TRBD1 or TRBD2 (6 bases each). This CDR3 is 15 amino acids long. Germline loops: CDR1 SGHTA, CDR2 FQGNSA. The chain's CDR3 is CASTPYPGATGGLFF. CDR3 nucleotide sequence: TGTGCCAGCACCCCATATCCGGGGGCAACCGGGGGGCTGTTTTTT.

In this sample, this clonotype turned up a few times. The rearrangement joins TRBV19 to TRBJ1-5; 8 positions agree with TRBD1. Unmatched junction bases numbered 10, after V lost 8 bases and J lost 4 bases. This CDR3 is built from 15 residues. Germline lookup yields CDR1 LNHDA and CDR2 SQIVND (reference sequence). CDR3 sequence: CASLSPGGWNQPQHF. CDR3 coding DNA: TGTGCCAGTTTAAGTCCAGGGGGCTGGAATCAGCCCCAGCATTTT.

The chain uses TRBV20-1 and TRBJ1-6; TRBD1 might be the D (5 bases). From germline, CDR1 is DFQATT and CDR2 SNEGSKA (reference sequence). CDR3 size: 15 residues. Deletions cut 6 bases from V and 10 bases from J, with 22 bases between. DNA for the CDR3: TGCAGTGCCTTGGGGGTTGCTTTATCCAACTCACCCCTCCACTTT. Its protein is CSALGVALSNSPLHF.

This clonotype has more than one count but fewer than ten. The genes are TRBV7-2 and TRBJ1-3; no clear D gene. This CDR3 is built from 16 residues. V gave up 1 base and J gave up 2 bases, with 12 bases separating them. Germline CDR1 SGHTA, CDR2 FQGNSA. The CDR3 is CASSLVFSRTGNTIYF. CDR3 bases: TGTGCCAGCAGCTTAGTCTTTAGCAGAACTGGAAACACCATATATTTT. Full variable domain (missing parts from reference TRBV7-2 and TRBJ1-3): GAGVSQSPSNKVTEKGKDVELRCDPISGHTALYWYRQSLGQGLEFLIYFQGNSAPDKSGLPSDRFSAERTGGSVSTLTIQRTQQEDSAVYLCASSLVFSRTGNTIYFGEGSWLTVV.

V and J are TRBV24-1 and TRBJ1-5, with 9 nucleotides matching TRBD1. The CDR3 extends over 13 amino acids. The J segment lost 4 bases and the V segment lost 9 bases, leaving 3 bases of the junction unmatched. From germline, CDR1 is KGHDR and CDR2 SFDVKD. CDR3 sequence (DNA): TGTGCCACCGGGACAGGGTTTAATCAGCCCCAGCATTTT. Translated, it gives CATGTGFNQPQHF.

The V call is TRBV6-6, the J call TRBJ1-5; D remains ambiguous. From germline, CDR1 is MNHNY and CDR2 SVGAGI (reference sequence). The CDR3 has 14 amino acids. Between the trimmed V and J ends, which lost 6 bases and 3 bases, there was a span of 12 bases. This chain's CDR3 is CASREQAFNQPQHF. The CDR3 DNA sequence: TGTGCCAGCAGGGAGCAGGCTTTCAATCAGCCCCAGCATTTT.

The chain has TRBV20-1 and TRBJ2-7; D is perhaps TRBD1 (6 bases). Trimming stripped 3 bases from V and 2 bases from J, with 11 bases between. Germline lookup yields CDR1 DFQATT and CDR2 SNEGSKA (reference sequence). The length of the CDR3 is 13 residues. The CDR3 DNA is TGCAGTGCTAGGTTAACAGGGCCCTACGAGCAGTACTTC. Protein product: CSARLTGPYEQYF.

This clonotype was seen a handful of times. This sequence joins TRBV12-3 or TRBV12-4 and TRBJ1-1; 7 bases align to TRBD1. V lost 3 bases and J lost 0; bases outside the gene matches: 1. This CDR3 comprises 14 residues. The CDR3 reads CASSFTGVNTEAFF. The CDR3, as DNA: TGTGCCAGCAGTTTCACAGGGGTGAACACTGAAGCTTTCTTT.

This clonotype was observed a single time. A much larger clone differs from this one at a single base, so this may be a read error. The J gene is TRBJ2-7, the V gene TRBV15, with D maybe TRBD2 (6 bases). From germline, CDR1 is LNHNV and CDR2 YYDKDF (reference sequence). The V gene lost 5 bases and the J gene lost 5 bases, with 10 bases spanning the gap. This CDR3 spans 12 amino acids. CDR3 bases: TGTGCCACCAGCCTGACTAGGCACGAGCAGTACTTC. Translated, it gives CATSLTRHEQYF.

This chain links TRBV7-2 with TRBJ2-7; weak D call: TRBD1 (5 bases). Per the germline V gene, CDR1 is SGHTA and CDR2 is FQGNSA. V shed 1 base and J shed 0 bases, with 10 bases lying between them. There are 15 residues in the CDR3. In DNA, the CDR3 is TGTGCCAGCAGCTTAGGAACTGGGGCCTCCTACGAGCAGTACTTC. Its protein product is CASSLGTGASYEQYF.

The V gene is TRBV7-6, the J gene TRBJ2-7; 11 bases fit TRBD1. The CDR3 has 16 residues. Germline lookup yields CDR1 SGHVS and CDR2 FNYEAQ. The J segment lost 6 bases and the V segment lost 1 base, leaving 8 bases of the junction unmatched. The CDR3 here is CASSLEPGQGGPEQYF. The CDR3, as DNA: TGTGCCAGCAGCTTAGAACCGGGACAGGGGGGGCCCGAGCAGTACTTC.

As to this clonotype: A junction boundary mismatches the germline segment, possibly from a read error. V and J are TRBV5-1 and TRBJ2-2, with D maybe TRBD2 (5 bases). This CDR3 comprises 13 residues. Germline CDR1 and CDR2: SGHRS and YFSETQ. This CDR3 is CASSFTPTGELCF. The CDR3 region has the DNA TGCGCCAGCAGCTTCACACCCACCGGGGAGCTGTGTTTT.

The chain employs TRBV12-3 or TRBV12-4 and TRBJ2-7, with 10 bases matching TRBD2. The CDR3 spans 15 residues. Losses at the gene ends were 6 bases for V and 2 bases for J; bases not matched to a gene: 7. The CDR3 bases are TGTGCCAGCAGGTCCGGACTAGCGGTAACCTACGAGCAGTACTTC. This translates into CASRSGLAVTYEQYF.

This clonotype came up a few times. The J gene is TRBJ1-1, the V gene TRBV6-5; D is uncertain. Germline V gene sequence: CDR1 MNHEY, CDR2 SVGAGI. The CDR3 length is 13 residues. V gave up 0 bases and J gave up 4 bases, with 6 bases separating them. The CDR3 reads CASSYSTATEAFF. CDR3 DNA: TGTGCCAGCAGTTACTCTACGGCCACTGAAGCTTTCTTT.

The rearrangement uses TRBV5-1 and TRBJ1-1; the D is unclear. CDR3 length: 15 amino acids. V lost 5 bases to trimming and J lost 0 bases, with 14 bases between them. The germline V gene encodes CDR1 SGHRS and CDR2 YFSETQ. The DNA for the CDR3 is TGCGCCAGCAGTTTTCGACTGGGCATGAACACTGAAGCTTTCTTT. Amino acids: CASSFRLGMNTEAFF.

This rearrangement joins TRBV5-8 to TRBJ2-7, with D unresolved. Trimming shortened V by 0 bases and J by 2 bases, and 12 bases separated the two germline ends. Germline CDR1 is SGHTS and CDR2 is YDEGEE. The CDR3 loop spans 15 amino acids. The CDR3 is CASSLEYHPTYEQYF. The CDR3 coding sequence is TGTGCCAGCAGCTTGGAGTACCACCCTACCTACGAGCAGTACTTC.

This chain joins TRBV20-1 and TRBJ2-5, with 8 bases lining up with TRBD1. Trimming at V came to 5 bases and at J to 6 bases, leaving 11 bases not matched to a gene. CDR3 length: 14 amino acids. Germline-derived CDR1 and CDR2 are DFQATT and SNEGSKA (reference sequence). In DNA form, the CDR3 reads TGCAGTGCTCGCCTTGGACAGGGAGAGCAGACCCAGTACTTC. Amino acid sequence: CSARLGQGEQTQYF.

Remarks on this clonotype: At one of its ends the junction is not consistent with the germline gene, which may arise from a read error. The chain carries TRBV7-9 and TRBJ1-4; D possibly corresponds to TRBD1 (6 bases). There are 13 residues in the CDR3. The V gene's germline CDR1 is SEHNR and CDR2 FQNEAQ (reference sequence). The CDR3 spells CASSLDGGEKLFF. In nucleotides, the CDR3 is TGCGCCAGCAGCTTGGACGGGGGCGAAAAACTGTTTTTT.